The T cell receptor (beta chain) described here comes from a study of T cell changes during pregnancy in multiple sclerosis. This clone was seen a handful of times. This sample also contains other DNA sequences that code for the same CDR3. CDR1 is SEHNR and CDR2 is FQNEAQ in the germline V gene (reference sequence). Trimming took 0 bases from V and 1 from J, leaving 6 bases between them. The CDR3 consists of 14 residues. The repertoire was sequenced with immunoSEQ multiplex PCR; TCRdb's copy has only in-frame clones and lacks some. The sample comprises about 98,000 clones, about 91% of which are singletons, and roughly 2.3% rests with the top ten.

The sequenced sample was peripheral blood, obtained after pregnancy. The TCR originated in a female donor in good health, enrolled as a control in a pregnancy study. This rearrangement joins TRBV7-9 to TRBJ2-5; D is perhaps TRBD2 (6 bases). CDR3 nucleotide sequence: TGTGCCAGCAGCTTAGCGGGGGGCCAAGAGACCCAGTACTTC. Its translation is CASSLAGGQETQYF.